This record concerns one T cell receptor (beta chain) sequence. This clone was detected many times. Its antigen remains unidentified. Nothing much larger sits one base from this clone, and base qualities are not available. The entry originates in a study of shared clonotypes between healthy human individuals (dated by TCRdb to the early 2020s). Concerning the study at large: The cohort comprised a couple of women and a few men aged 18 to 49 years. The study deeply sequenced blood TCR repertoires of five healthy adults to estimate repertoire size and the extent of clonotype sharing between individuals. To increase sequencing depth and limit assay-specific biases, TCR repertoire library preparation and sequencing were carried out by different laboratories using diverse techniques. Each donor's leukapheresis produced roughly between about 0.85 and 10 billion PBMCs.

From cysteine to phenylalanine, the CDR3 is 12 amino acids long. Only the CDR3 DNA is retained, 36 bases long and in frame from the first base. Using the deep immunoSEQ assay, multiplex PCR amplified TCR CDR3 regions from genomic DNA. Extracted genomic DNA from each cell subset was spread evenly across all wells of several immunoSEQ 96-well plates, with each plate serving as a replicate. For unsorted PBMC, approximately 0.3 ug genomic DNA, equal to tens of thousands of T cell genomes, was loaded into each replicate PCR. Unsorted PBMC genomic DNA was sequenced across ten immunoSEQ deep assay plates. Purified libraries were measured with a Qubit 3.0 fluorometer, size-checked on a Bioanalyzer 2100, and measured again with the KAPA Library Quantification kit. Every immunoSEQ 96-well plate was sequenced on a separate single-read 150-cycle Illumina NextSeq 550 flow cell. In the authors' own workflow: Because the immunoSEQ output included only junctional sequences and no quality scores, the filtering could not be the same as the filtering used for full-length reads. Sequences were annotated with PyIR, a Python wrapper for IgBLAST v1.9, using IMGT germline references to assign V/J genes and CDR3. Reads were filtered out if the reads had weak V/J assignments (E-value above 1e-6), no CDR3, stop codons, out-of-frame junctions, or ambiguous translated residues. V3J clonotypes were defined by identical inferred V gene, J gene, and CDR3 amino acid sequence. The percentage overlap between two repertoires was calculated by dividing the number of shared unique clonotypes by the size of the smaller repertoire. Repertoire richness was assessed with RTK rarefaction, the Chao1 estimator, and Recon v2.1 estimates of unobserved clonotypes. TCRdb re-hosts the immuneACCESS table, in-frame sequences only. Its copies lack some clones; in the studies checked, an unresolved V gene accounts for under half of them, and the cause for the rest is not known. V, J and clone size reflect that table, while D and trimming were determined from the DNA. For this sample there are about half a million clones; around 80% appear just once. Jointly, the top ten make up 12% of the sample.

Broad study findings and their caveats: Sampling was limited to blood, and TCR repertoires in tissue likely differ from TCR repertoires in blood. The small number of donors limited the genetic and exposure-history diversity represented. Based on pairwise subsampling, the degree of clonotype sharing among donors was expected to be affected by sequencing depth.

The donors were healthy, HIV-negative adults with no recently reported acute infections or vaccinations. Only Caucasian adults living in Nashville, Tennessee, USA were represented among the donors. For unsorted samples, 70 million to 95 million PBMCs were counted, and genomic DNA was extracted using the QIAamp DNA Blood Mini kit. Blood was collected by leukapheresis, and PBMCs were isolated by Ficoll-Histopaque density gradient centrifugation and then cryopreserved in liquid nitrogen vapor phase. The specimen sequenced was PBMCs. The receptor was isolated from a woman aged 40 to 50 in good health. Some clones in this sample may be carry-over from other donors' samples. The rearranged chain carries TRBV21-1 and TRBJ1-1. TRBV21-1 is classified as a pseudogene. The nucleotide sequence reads TGTGCCAGCAGTCCCGGGGGAACTGAAGCTTTCTTT. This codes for CASSPGGTEAFF.